This T cell receptor beta chain was captured by sequencing in a study of Ad26.COV2.S vaccination and SARS-CoV-2 variants. Study-wide findings and caveats: In TCR breadth and depth analyses, total T cell responses may have been underestimated.

The data were produced by immunoSEQ multiplex PCR, yet TCRdb's version contains in-frame clones alone and is incomplete. The repertoire holds around 140,000 clones, approximately 90% seen once, with approximately 5.1% in the top ten. Points on this clone: The antigen is unknown.

The sample here was peripheral blood, taken after recovery from COVID-19. The clonotype originates from a human donor who had recovered from COVID-19.

CDR3 residues: CASRATGRTDTQYF. The CDR3 DNA reads as TGTGCCAGCAGAGCGACAGGGCGCACAGATACGCAGTATTTT. This chain joins TRBV28 and TRBJ2-3; 7 bases are a match to TRBD1. The CDR3 is 14 amino acids. The trim removed 6 bases at V and 1 base at J, leaving 4 bases unmatched. Germline CDR1 is MDHEN and CDR2 is SYDVKM.